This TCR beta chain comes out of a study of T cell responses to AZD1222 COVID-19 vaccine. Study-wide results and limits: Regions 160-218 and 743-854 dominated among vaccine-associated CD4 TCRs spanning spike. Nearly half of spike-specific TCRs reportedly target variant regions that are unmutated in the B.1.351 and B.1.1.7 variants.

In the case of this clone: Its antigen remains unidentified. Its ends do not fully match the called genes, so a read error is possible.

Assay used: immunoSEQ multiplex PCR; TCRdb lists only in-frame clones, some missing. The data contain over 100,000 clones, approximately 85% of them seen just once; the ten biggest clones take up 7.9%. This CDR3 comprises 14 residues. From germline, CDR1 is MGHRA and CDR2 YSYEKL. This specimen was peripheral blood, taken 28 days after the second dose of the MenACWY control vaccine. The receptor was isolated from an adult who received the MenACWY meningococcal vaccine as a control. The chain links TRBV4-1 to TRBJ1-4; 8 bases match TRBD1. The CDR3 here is CASSQRTGRTEHVF. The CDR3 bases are TGCGCCAGCAGCCAACGGACAGGGAGGACGGAGCATGTTTTT.